This T cell receptor (beta chain) was sequenced during a study of quantifying T cell responses using KT2 cells. Study in general: TCR alpha and beta constant-region primers primed reverse transcription of RNA. The second PCR ran as a qPCR until a predetermined fluorescence threshold was reached.

CDR3 length: 16 amino acids. The V and J ends lost 0 bases and 4 bases, in that order; junction bases with no gene match: 6. Germline V lookup: CDR1 MNHNY, CDR2 SVGAGI (reference sequence). Notes on the study in general: KT2 sequence counts showed saturation when very many KT2 cells were spiked in.

In the case of this clonotype: What it binds is unknown.

KT2, a clone with a known TCR, was spiked into unfractionated PBMC. A single-stranded UMI oligo with SP2 sequence was ligated to cDNA 3' ends. First-round PCR used 3 to 4 cycles and beta primers RC1.1 and RC1.2 covering TRBC1 and TRBC2. TCRdb itself ran the UMI-ligation and nested PCR reads through MiXCR, one entry per CDR3 protein. The table includes tens of thousands of distinct CDR3 sequences, 9% to 15% detected once. V usage is TRBV6-6 and J usage is TRBJ1-2; 9 positions match TRBD1. The sequence was collected from a human donor. Specimen: PBMCs spiked with cells of the T cell clone KT2. CDR3 nucleotide sequence: TGTGCCAGCAGTTACTCGCGGGACAGGGAATTCTATGGCTACACCTTC. Translation gives CASSYSRDREFYGYTF.